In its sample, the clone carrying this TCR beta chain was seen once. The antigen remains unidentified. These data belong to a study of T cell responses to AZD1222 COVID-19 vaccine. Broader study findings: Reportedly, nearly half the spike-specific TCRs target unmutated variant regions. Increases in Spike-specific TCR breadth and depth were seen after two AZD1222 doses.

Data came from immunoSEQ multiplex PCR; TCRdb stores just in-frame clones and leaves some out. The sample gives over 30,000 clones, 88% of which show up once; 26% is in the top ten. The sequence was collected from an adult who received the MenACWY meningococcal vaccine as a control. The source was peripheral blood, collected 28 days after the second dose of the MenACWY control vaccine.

The CDR3 bases are TGTGCCTGGAGTGGGGGGTACCCTGGGGCCAACGTCCTGACTTTC. Translation gives CAWSGGYPGANVLTF. The chain has TRBV30 and TRBJ2-6, with D perhaps given as TRBD1 or TRBD2 (5 bases each). Trimming took 1 base from V and 2 from J, leaving 9 bases between them. CDR3 length: 15 residues. Germline V lookup: CDR1 GTSNPN, CDR2 SVGIG (reference sequence).